Following are 10 T cell receptor beta chains from one sample sequenced in a study of blood T cell repertoires in COVID-19 (dated by TCRdb to 2020 to 2022). Libraries were built with the immunoSEQ multiplex PCR assay. Here the immuneACCESS table is served through TCRdb, limited to in-frame sequences with V and J called. Missing clones are a known gap in these copies; in checked studies unresolved V genes cover under half, and the rest lacks a known reason. This sample is represented by 250,000 to 300,000 clones; roughly nine tenths of them were singletons. The ten most abundant clones make up about an eighth of the sample. Input material: peripheral blood. Source of these receptors: a woman between 25 and 40 years old with COVID-19, enrolled during active disease.

This rearrangement joins TRBV5-1 to TRBJ2-7, with TRBD1 matching over 9 bases. Per the germline V gene, CDR1 is SGHRS and CDR2 is YFSETQ. The CDR3 is made up of 16 amino acids. After removal of 3 bases from V and 5 bases from J, the junction contained 12 bases not matched to a gene. The CDR3 DNA reads as TGCGCCAGCAGCTCAGAACCCGGGACAGGGTTTAACGAGCAGTACTTC. It translates to CASSSEPGTGFNEQYF.

The chain combines TRBV5-1 with TRBJ2-7, with D perhaps matching TRBD2 (6 bases). This CDR3 is 13 amino acids long. CDR1 and CDR2 from the germline V gene are SGHRS and YFSETQ. V was clipped by 4 bases and J by 3 bases, with 11 bases between them. Written as DNA, the CDR3 is TGCGCCAGCAGCGGGGGGAACAGCTACGAGCAGTACTTC. Residues: CASSGGNSYEQYF. Variable domain in full (rest from reference TRBV5-1 and TRBJ2-7): KAGVTQTPRYLIKTRGQQVTLSCSPISGHRSVSWYQQTPGQGLQFLFEYFSETQRNKGNFPGRFSGRQFSNSRSEMNVSTLELGDSALYLCASSGGNSYEQYFGPGTRLTVT.

The J gene is TRBJ2-1, the V gene TRBV10-3, with 13 bases identical to TRBD2. J lost 8 bases, V lost 6 bases, and 4 bases had no gene match. In germline, CDR1 is ENHRY, CDR2 SYGVKD. The CDR3 runs 14 residues. This chain's CDR3 is CAIRGTSGVDEQFF. DNA for the CDR3: TGTGCCATCAGAGGGACTAGCGGGGTCGATGAGCAGTTCTTC.

A single count supports this clone. The chain has TRBV4-1 and TRBJ2-5; maybe TRBD2 (6 bases). Germline CDR1 MGHRA, CDR2 YSYEKL. The CDR3 extends over 15 amino acids. V was cut by 0 bases and J by 4 bases, with 12 bases left in between. CDR3 sequence reads: CASSQDGDSGETQYF. In nucleotides, the CDR3 is TGCGCCAGCAGCCAAGATGGGGACTCGGGAGAGACCCAGTACTTC.

The V call is TRBV5-1, the J call TRBJ1-3; TRBD1 matches 7 bases. Per germline, CDR1 SGHRS and CDR2 YFSETQ. The CDR3 has 14 amino acids. J gave up 7 bases and V 4 bases, and 8 bases lay outside the gene matches. The CDR3 bases are TGCGCCAGCAGCCGAGAGACAGGGTGGAACACCATATATTTT. This translates into CASSRETGWNTIYF.

The V and J genes are TRBV4-2 and TRBJ2-3, with a weak D call TRBD2 (6 bases). The V gene's germline CDR1 is LGHNA and CDR2 YNFKEQ. CDR3 size: 16 residues. Trimming took off 0 bases at V and 2 bases at J, with 12 bases between the two ends. The CDR3 sequence: CASSQDSGSTTDTQYF. The CDR3 region has the DNA TGTGCCAGCAGCCAAGATTCCGGGAGTACCACAGATACGCAGTATTTT.

The V gene is TRBV6-5, the J gene TRBJ1-1; the D is unclear. The germline CDR1 and CDR2 sequences are MNHEY and SVGAGI. The CDR3 totals 15 residues. Trimming removed 0 bases at V and 1 base at J, with 9 bases between. CDR3 sequence reads: CASSYSRLGNTEAFF. CDR3 coding DNA: TGTGCCAGCAGTTACTCGAGGCTGGGGAACACTGAAGCTTTCTTT.

This rearrangement joins TRBV24-1 to TRBJ2-7; weak D call: TRBD2 (5 bases). Germline loops: CDR1 KGHDR, CDR2 SFDVKD. This CDR3 spans 13 amino acids. V lost 7 bases and J 4 bases, leaving 13 bases between the germline ends. CDR3 in DNA: TGTGCCACCAGCCTAGCTGGTGAATACGAGCAGTACTTC. Its translation: CATSLAGEYEQYF.

V and J are TRBV25-1 and TRBJ1-1; 9 nucleotides align to TRBD1. The J segment lost 11 bases and the V segment lost 1 base, leaving 11 bases of the junction unmatched. This CDR3 contains 15 residues. The V gene's germline CDR1 is MGHDK and CDR2 SYGVNS. CDR3 amino acids: CASSELSGQGREAFF. DNA for the CDR3: TGTGCCAGCAGTGAATTATCGGGACAGGGCAGAGAGGCTTTCTTT. The variable domain in full, with the rest retrieved from reference TRBV25-1 and TRBJ1-1, is EADIYQTPRYLVIGTGKKITLECSQTMGHDKMYWYQQDPGMELHLIHYSYGVNSTEKGDLSSESTVSRIRTEHFPLTLESARPSHTSQYLCASSELSGQGREAFFGQGTRLTVV.

The table lists this clone with many counts. The chain is built from TRBV7-9 and TRBJ1-3; the D gene is possibly TRBD1 (5 bases). This CDR3 spans 14 amino acids. CDR1 is SEHNR, CDR2 FQNEAQ, per germline (reference sequence). V was shortened by 6 bases and J by 0 bases, with 9 bases between the two germline ends. In nucleotides, the CDR3 is TGTGCCAGCAGTCCGGACATCTCTGGAAACACCATATATTTT. Translated, it gives CASSPDISGNTIYF.